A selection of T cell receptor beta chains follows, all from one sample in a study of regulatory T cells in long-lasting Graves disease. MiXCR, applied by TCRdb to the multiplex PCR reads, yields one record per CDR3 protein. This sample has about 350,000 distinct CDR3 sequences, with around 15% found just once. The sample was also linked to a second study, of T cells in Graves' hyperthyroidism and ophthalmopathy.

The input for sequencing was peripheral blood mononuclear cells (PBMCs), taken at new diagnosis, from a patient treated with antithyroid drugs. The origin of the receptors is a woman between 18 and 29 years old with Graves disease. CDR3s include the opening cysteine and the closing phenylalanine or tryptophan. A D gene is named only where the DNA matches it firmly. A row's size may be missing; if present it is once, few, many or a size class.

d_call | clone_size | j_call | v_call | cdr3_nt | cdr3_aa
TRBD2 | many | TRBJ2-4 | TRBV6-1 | TGTGCCAGCAGGCCTCGACTAGCGGAAAACATTCAGTACTTC | CASRPRLAENIQYF
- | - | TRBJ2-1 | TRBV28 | TGTGCCAGCAGTCCACACGCGACTCCCTACAATGAGCAGTTCTTC | CASSPHATPYNEQFF
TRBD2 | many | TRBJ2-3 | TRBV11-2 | TGTGCCAGCAGCTCAATGACTAGCGGGAAGGGAGATACGCAGTATTTT | CASSSMTSGKGDTQYF
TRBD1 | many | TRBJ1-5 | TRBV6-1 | TGTGCCAGCAGTGAATACGGGACAGCCAATCAGCCCCAGCATTTT | CASSEYGTANQPQHF
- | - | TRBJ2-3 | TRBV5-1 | TGCGCCAGCAGCCACGACAAGGGGGGAGATACGCAGTATTTT | CASSHDKGGDTQYF
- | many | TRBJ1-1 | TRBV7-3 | TGTGCCAGCAGCTTAACCAGGGATAACACTGAAGCTTTCTTT | CASSLTRDNTEAFF
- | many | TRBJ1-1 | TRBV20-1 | TGCAGTGCTCTTCGGGGGGCAGCCAACACTGAAGCTTTCTTT | CSALRGAANTEAFF
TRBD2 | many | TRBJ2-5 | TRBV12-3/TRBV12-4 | TGTGCCAGCACCCTCGGGGCGGGGGGGGAGACCCAGTACTTC | CASTLGAGGETQYF
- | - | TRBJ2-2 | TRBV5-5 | TGTGCCAGCAGCCGCGATTTGGGCACCGGGGAGCTGTTTTTT | CASSRDLGTGELFF
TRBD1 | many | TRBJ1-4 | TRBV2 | TGTGCCAGCAGTAATGACAGGGGGAGTGGTGAAAAACTGTTTTTT | CASSNDRGSGEKLFF
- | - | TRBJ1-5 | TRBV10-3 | TGTGCCATCAGTGAAACTACAGGGAAAGGTCAGCCCCAGCATTTT | CAISETTGKGQPQHF
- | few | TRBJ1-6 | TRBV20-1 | TGCAGTGCTAGAGGACAGGAGAGCTCCTATAATTCACCCCTCCACTTT | CSARGQESSYNSPLHF
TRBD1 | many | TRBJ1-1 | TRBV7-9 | TGTGCCAGCAGCTTAGTCCGACAGGGCAACACTGAAGCTTTCTTT | CASSLVRQGNTEAFF
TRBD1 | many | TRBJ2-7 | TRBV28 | TGTGCCAGCAGTCCGGGACAGGGTGGTGTCTTCGTCATCTACGAGCAGTACTTC | CASSPGQGGVFVIYEQYF
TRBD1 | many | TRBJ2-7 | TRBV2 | TGTGCCAGCATTGGGACAGGGGAATCCTACGAGCAGTACTTC | CASIGTGESYEQYF
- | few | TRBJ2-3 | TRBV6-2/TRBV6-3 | TGTGCCAGCAGCCCCGGACTACCGAGCACAGATACGCAGTATTTT | CASSPGLPSTDTQYF
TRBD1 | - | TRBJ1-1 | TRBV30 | TGTGCCTGGAGTGAACCAGGGGGCACTGAAGCTTTCTTT | CAWSEPGGTEAFF
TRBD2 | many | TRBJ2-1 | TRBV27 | TGTGCCAGCATCCGGGAGGGATGGAATGAGCAGTTCTTC | CASIREGWNEQFF
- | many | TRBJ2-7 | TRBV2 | TGTGCCAGCAGTGCCCAGGTTCCCGGGCCCTTC | CASSAQVPGPF
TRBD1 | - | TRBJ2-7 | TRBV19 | TGTGCCAGTAGTATAGCCCTTCAGACAGGGCTTCCTACCGAGCAGTACTTC | CASSIALQTGLPTEQYF
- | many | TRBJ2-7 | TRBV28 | TGTGCCAGCAGTGCTCCGCCCCGTTCCTACGAGCAGTACTTC | CASSAPPRSYEQYF
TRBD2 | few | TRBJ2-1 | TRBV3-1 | TGTGCCAGCAGCCAGGAAACCGGGACTAGCGGGAGAATGGGGGTCAATGAGCAGTTCTTC | CASSQETGTSGRMGVNEQFF
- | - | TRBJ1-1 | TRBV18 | TGTGCCAGCTCATACACGACATCCCAGAACACTGAAGCTTTCTTT | CASSYTTSQNTEAFF
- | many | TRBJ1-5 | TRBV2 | TGTGCCAGCAGTGAGCGGACCGGACATCAGCCCCAGCATTTT | CASSERTGHQPQHF
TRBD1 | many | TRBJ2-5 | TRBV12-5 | TGTGCTAGTGGACTTACGGGACAGGGATATGGAGAGACCCAGTACTTC | CASGLTGQGYGETQYF
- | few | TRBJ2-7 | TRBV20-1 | TGCAGTGTTCCCGGGGGTCTCTACGAGCAGTACTTC | CSVPGGLYEQYF
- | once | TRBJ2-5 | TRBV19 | TGTGCCAGTAGTGATGGGGGTCAAGAGACCCAGTACTTC | CASSDGGQETQYF
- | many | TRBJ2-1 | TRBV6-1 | TGTGCCAGCAGTGAAAGCGCAGGGGGGGACAATGAGCAGTTCTTC | CASSESAGGDNEQFF
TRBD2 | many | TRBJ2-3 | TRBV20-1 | TGCAGTGCTAGTCTAGCGGCTAGCACAGATACGCAGTATTTT | CSASLAASTDTQYF
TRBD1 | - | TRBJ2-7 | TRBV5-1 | TGCGCCAGCAGCGACGGGACAGGTAACTCCTACGAGCTGTACTTC | CASSDGTGNSYELYF
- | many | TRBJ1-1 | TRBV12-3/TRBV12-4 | TGTGCCAGCAGTCGAAATCAGGGGCGGGTCACTGAAGCTTTCTTT | CASSRNQGRVTEAFF
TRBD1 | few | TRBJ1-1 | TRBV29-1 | TGCAGCGTCGATGCCACAGGGGGCACTGAAGCTTTCTTT | CSVDATGGTEAFF
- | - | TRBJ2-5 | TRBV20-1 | TGCAGTTCCGGAGCGGCGTTAAGGGACCAGTACTTC | CSSGAALRDQYF
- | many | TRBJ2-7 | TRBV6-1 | TGTGCCAGCAGGCGGGACTCCAACTACGAGCAGTACTTC | CASRRDSNYEQYF
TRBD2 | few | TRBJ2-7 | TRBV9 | TGTGCCAGCAGCCCCATTAGCGGGGCATCCTACGAGCAGTACTTC | CASSPISGASYEQYF
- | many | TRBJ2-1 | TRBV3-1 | TGTGCCAGCAGCCACGGGGGAGGCAATGAGCAGTTCTTC | CASSHGGGNEQFF
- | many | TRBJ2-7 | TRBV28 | TGTGCCAGCAGTTTACGTGCCGACCTCGAGCAGTACTTC | CASSLRADLEQYF
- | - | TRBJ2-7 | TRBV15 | TGTGCCACCAGCAGAGAAAGGACTCTCGGATACGAGCAGTACTTC | CATSRERTLGYEQYF
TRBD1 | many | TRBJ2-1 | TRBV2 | TGTGCCAGCAGTGATTTGGGACAGGGGGCAGACAATGAGCAGTTCTTC | CASSDLGQGADNEQFF
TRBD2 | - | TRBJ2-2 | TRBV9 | TGTGCCAGCAGCTCTTGGACTCGCGGGGGGACCGGGGAGCTGTTTTTT | CASSSWTRGGTGELFF
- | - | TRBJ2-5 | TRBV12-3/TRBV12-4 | TGTGCCAGCAGCCCTAGACACTTTCAAGAGACCCAGTACTTC | CASSPRHFQETQYF
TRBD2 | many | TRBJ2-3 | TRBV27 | TGTGCCAGCACCCAGAGGGGACTAGGATTGAGTTGGAGCACAGATACGCAGTATTTT | CASTQRGLGLSWSTDTQYF
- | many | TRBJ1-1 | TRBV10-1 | TGCGCCAGCAGAGCCGAACGACAGCACATGAACACTGAAGCTTTCTTT | CASRAERQHMNTEAFF
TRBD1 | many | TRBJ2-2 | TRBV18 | TGTGCCAGCTCACCAGCAGGGGGTGACACCGGGGAGCTGTTTTTT | CASSPAGGDTGELFF
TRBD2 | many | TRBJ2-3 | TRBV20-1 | TGCAGTGCTAGGGAGAGCGGGGGCACAGATACGCAGTATTTT | CSARESGGTDTQYF
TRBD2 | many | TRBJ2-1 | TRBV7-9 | TGTGCCAGCAGCTTAGTGGCGCTAGCGGGAGGATCGGGGTACAATGAGCAGTTCTTC | CASSLVALAGGSGYNEQFF
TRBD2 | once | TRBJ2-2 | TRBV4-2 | TGTGCCAGCAGCCACCAGGGGACTAGCGGAGGGGGGGGCACCGGGGAGCTGTTTTTT | CASSHQGTSGGGGTGELFF
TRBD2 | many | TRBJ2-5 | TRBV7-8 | TGTGCCAGCAGCTTATTCGCTAGCGGGAGGGGAGAGACCCAGTACTTC | CASSLFASGRGETQYF
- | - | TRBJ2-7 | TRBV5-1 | TGCGCCAGCAGCTTGCGGGGGGCAAACTACGAGCAGTACTTC | CASSLRGANYEQYF
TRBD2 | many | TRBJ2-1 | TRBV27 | TGTGCCAGCAGTGCAACTAGCGGGAAGGACTACAATGAGCAGTTCTTC | CASSATSGKDYNEQFF